Listed here are 14 T cell receptor beta chains from one sample, sequenced in a study of spatial heterogeneity in lung cancer. Time point: sample taken at primary tumor resection. Without sorting, whole RNA was sequenced from tumor, nontumor lung or frozen PBMC. MiXCR, run by TCRdb on the 5' RACE reads, gives a single entry per CDR3 protein. There are around 2,000 distinct CDR3 sequences in the sample; about a sixth occur only once, and around 50% lies in the top ten. Sequenced material: PBMCs, taken at surgery. The receptors come from a male donor with early-stage non-small cell lung cancer.

Here the CDR3 DNA reads TGTGCCACCAAGCGGGGGGTCGAGGAGACCCAGTACTTC. This encodes CATKRGVEETQYF. The V gene is TRBV2, the J gene TRBJ2-5, with 9 bases aligning to TRBD2. The ends lost 10 bases at V and 5 bases at J; junction bases unmatched: 8. The germline CDR1 and CDR2 sequences are SNHLY and FYNNEI. There are 13 residues in the CDR3. Combining the CDR3 with reference TRBV2 and TRBJ2-5 gives the whole variable domain EPEVTQTPSHQVTQMGQEVILRCVPISNHLYFYWYRQILGQKVEFLVSFYNNEISEKSEIFDDQFSVERPDGSNFTLKIRSTKLEDSAMYFCATKRGVEETQYFGPGTRLLVL.

This clonotype is labeled as medium-sized. The V call is TRBV23-1, the J call TRBJ2-5; 14 bases line up with TRBD2. TRBV23-1 is an ORF for which the function is uncertain. V gave up 2 bases and J gave up 0 bases; unmatched junction bases: 17. The CDR3 has 22 amino acids. CDR3 protein: CASSQARTSGRRFYTDQETQYF. Written as DNA, the CDR3 is TGCGCCAGCAGTCAAGCTCGGACTAGCGGGAGGCGGTTTTATACCGACCAAGAGACCCAGTACTTC.

This clonotype came up a few times. The chain couples TRBV7-8 to TRBJ2-1, with D possibly being TRBD2 (5 bases). CDR1 is SGHVS, CDR2 FQNEAQ, per germline. This CDR3 has 15 residues. Trimming removed 2 bases at V and 6 bases at J, with 14 bases between. The CDR3, as DNA: TGTGCCAGCAGCTTAAGCCTAGCTGGCGCCAATGAGCAGTTCTTC. This translates into CASSLSLAGANEQFF.

The chain joins TRBV4-3 to TRBJ2-6, with TRBD2 identical over 12 bases. The CDR3 sequence is 16 residues long. J gave up 3 bases and V 4 bases, and 1 base lay outside the gene matches. CDR1 is LGHNA, CDR2 YSLEER, per germline. CDR3 DNA: TGCGCCAGCAGCCCGACTAGCGGGAGTGGGGCCAACGTCCTGACTTTC. This sequence encodes CASSPTSGSGANVLTF.

By share of the sample, this clonotype is medium-sized (0.01 to 0.1%). The chain combines TRBV7-2 with TRBJ2-5; the D is unclear. This CDR3 has 13 residues. Trimming left V 4 bases short and J 9 bases short, with 15 bases between. Germline V CDR1 and CDR2: SGHTA, FQGNSA. The CDR3 loop is CASSSTGPPPQYF. Written as DNA, the CDR3 is TGTGCCAGCAGCTCAACTGGACCCCCGCCCCAGTACTTC.

This clonotype is termed medium-sized. This rearrangement joins TRBV24-1 to TRBJ2-2; D is ambiguous. V lost 2 bases and J 4 bases, leaving 7 bases between the germline ends. The CDR3 contains 14 residues. CDR1 is KGHDR, CDR2 SFDVKD, per germline. The CDR3 nucleotides read TGTGCCACCAGTGATTATCCAGGCACCGGGGAGCTGTTTTTT. This encodes CATSDYPGTGELFF.

In its sample, this clonotype was seen many times. This rearrangement joins TRBV12-3 or TRBV12-4 to TRBJ2-5; 12 bases are shared with TRBD2. The CDR3 has 16 amino acids. Trimming took 3 bases from V and 5 from J; bases not matched to a gene: 7. Here the CDR3 DNA reads TGTGCCAGCAGTTTTGAATCTAGCGGGAGGGCGGAGACCCAGTACTTC. Translation: CASSFESSGRAETQYF.

This clonotype is judged medium-sized (0.01 to 0.1%). V is TRBV30 and J is TRBJ2-1; no definite D call. Germline CDR1 is GTSNPN and CDR2 is SVGIG (reference sequence). There are 13 residues in the CDR3. Trimming left V 4 bases short and J 8 bases short, with 15 bases between. The CDR3 region is CAWNPGPGYEQFF. The DNA of the CDR3 is TGTGCCTGGAATCCGGGCCCAGGCTATGAGCAGTTCTTC.

This clonotype is labeled as medium-sized (0.01 to 0.1%). The chain carries TRBV23-1 and TRBJ2-3; 10 bases match TRBD2. TRBV23-1 carries the ORF label, with uncertain function. The junction had 17 bases not matched to a gene; V was cut back by 4 bases and J by 1 base. The CDR3 extends over 20 amino acids. CDR3 bases: TGCGCCAGCAGTCTGATAGGAACTAGCGGGGAAACCCTCCGCACAGATACGCAGTATTTT. Translated: CASSLIGTSGETLRTDTQYF.

This clonotype is judged medium-sized. This chain uses TRBV24-1 with TRBJ2-3; D unresolved. The CDR3 totals 12 residues. Germline V gives CDR1 KGHDR, CDR2 SFDVKD. The V end lost 1 base, the J end lost 5 bases, and 3 bases lay between the germline ends. CDR3 nucleotide sequence: TGTGCCACCAGTGATTTTGGAGATACGCAGTATTTT. It codes for CATSDFGDTQYF.

In this sample, this clonotype turned up a few times. The V and J genes are TRBV3-1 and TRBJ2-1; D is uncertain. V was clipped by 0 bases and J by 10 bases, with 16 bases between them. CDR3 size: 15 residues. Germline values: CDR1 LGHDT, CDR2 YNNKEL (reference sequence). The CDR3 spells CASSQEDLSRKEQFF. The CDR3 DNA reads TGTGCCAGCAGCCAAGAGGACCTAAGCAGAAAGGAGCAGTTCTTC.

V gene TRBV5-4 combines with J gene TRBJ2-2, with 8 bases lining up with TRBD1. V lost 4 bases to trimming and J lost 3 bases; unmatched junction nucleotides: 5. The V gene's germline CDR1 is SGHNT and CDR2 YYREEE (reference sequence). The CDR3 totals 15 residues. This CDR3 is CASSAGGLDTGELFF. The CDR3 bases are TGTGCCAGCAGCGCAGGGGGCCTGGACACCGGGGAGCTGTTTTTT.

This clonotype rates as medium-sized. The rearrangement joins TRBV19 to TRBJ2-3; D unresolved. This CDR3 has 12 amino acids. Trimming took off 0 bases at V and 5 bases at J, with 3 bases between the two ends. Germline lookup yields CDR1 LNHDA and CDR2 SQIVND (reference sequence). CDR3 in amino acids: CASSIDGDTQYF. CDR3 sequence (DNA): TGTGCCAGTAGTATAGACGGAGATACGCAGTATTTT.

At least ten counts were recorded for this clonotype. CDR3 residues: CASSLGGLGGGVAKNIQYF. DNA for the CDR3: TGTGCCAGCAGCTTAGGAGGCCTAGGGGGTGGAGTGGCCAAAAACATTCAGTACTTC. This chain connects TRBV11-3 to TRBJ2-4, with D perhaps TRBD1 (6 bases). Between the trimmed V and J ends, which lost 1 base and 1 base, there was a span of 20 bases. Germline lookup yields CDR1 SGHNT and CDR2 YENEEA. The CDR3 spans 19 residues.